This T cell receptor beta chain originates from a study of blood T cell repertoires in COVID-19. Study as a whole: Acute and convalescent COVID-19 samples came from the United States, Italy and Spain. T cells, B-cell-depleted T cells, or PBMCs provided the cDNA or gDNA that served as material.

Germline V gives CDR1 KGHSH, CDR2 LQKENI. The CDR3 spans 13 residues. The V end was cut by 4 bases, the J end by 2 bases, with 9 bases between. In the study's own analysis: The authors estimated nucleated cell counts from reference gene primer amplification. Libraries were prepared by immunoSEQ multiplex PCR; TCRdb keeps only in-frame clonotypes and omits some of them. Clone size and V and J calls were adopted from that table, with D and trimming inferred from the DNA. The sample holds around 100,000 clones, 81% seen once. The clonotype originates from a man older than 75 with COVID-19, enrolled during active disease. The sample taken for sequencing was peripheral blood. The chain combines TRBV18 with TRBJ2-7, with TRBD1 as a possible D gene (6 bases). CDR3 sequence reads: CASSQGVAYEQYF. In DNA, the CDR3 is TGTGCCAGCTCACAGGGGGTAGCCTACGAGCAGTACTTC.